These T cell receptor beta chains were read from a single sample in a study of T-cell reconstitution after alpha-beta-depleted transplantation in children. Each CDR3 protein gets one entry after TCRdb re-called the PCR reads with MiXCR. The table has around 200,000 distinct CDR3 sequences, approximately 10% seen once. Sequenced here: PBMCs, sampled before TCRalphabeta/CD19-depleted stem cell transplant. Source of these receptors: a child less than two years old with acute myeloid leukemia, due to receive a stem cell transplant. Both conserved end residues are part of each CDR3. The order of the fields is clone size, J gene, D gene, V gene, CDR3 DNA, CDR3 protein. The D gene is left open where the match is weak. Clone size appears in some rows only: once, few, many, or a class for an expanded clone.

many TRBJ1-2 . TRBV6-5 TGTGCCAGCAGTTCCCCGATGGAAGAGGGCTACACCTTC CASSSPMEEGYTF
few TRBJ2-1 TRBD2 TRBV5-1 TGCGCCAGCAGCTTGGCGGGACTAGCGGAGGGGGGGGGGCACAATGAGCAGTTCTTC CASSLAGLAEGGGHNEQFF
. TRBJ2-3 . TRBV7-8 TGTGCCAGCAGCCAAGACGGAGGCAATCAGCCCCAGTATTTT CASSQDGGNQPQYF
many TRBJ2-1 TRBD2 TRBV2 TGTGCCAGCGGGACTAGCGGGAGCTCCTACAATGAGCAGTTCTTC CASGTSGSSYNEQFF
many TRBJ2-4 . TRBV29-1 TGCAGCGTTGTAGGCCCCGACCGAAACATTCAGTACTTC CSVVGPDRNIQYF
. TRBJ2-5 TRBD1 TRBV2 TGTGCCAGCAGCCGGGGACAGGGACCCGTGGAGACCCAGTACTTC CASSRGQGPVETQYF
many TRBJ2-1 TRBD1 TRBV20-1 TGCAGTGCTAGAGGAACAGGGGGTTTGTCCTACAATGAGCAGTTCTTC CSARGTGGLSYNEQFF
many TRBJ2-2 TRBD2 TRBV3-1 TGTGCCAGCAGCCTCGTGGCGGGGGAATCCGGGGAGCTGTTTTTT CASSLVAGESGELFF
many TRBJ2-5 . TRBV5-1 TGCGCCAGCAGCTTGGGTGGCCAAGAGACCCAGTACTTC CASSLGGQETQYF
. TRBJ2-3 . TRBV2 TGTGCCAGCAACCGATACTCAGGGGGGAGCACAGATACGCAGTATTTT CASNRYSGGSTDTQYF
. TRBJ2-3 . TRBV11-2 TGTGCCAGCAGCTCACCCTGGACTTTGCGGGGGCCCCCTAATACGCAGTATTTT CASSSPWTLRGPPNTQYF
many TRBJ2-7 . TRBV5-1 TGCGCCAGCAGCTCTGGGCAGTACTCCTACGAGCAGTACTTC CASSSGQYSYEQYF
many TRBJ1-1 TRBD1 TRBV15 TGTGCCACCAGCAGGGACAGGGTAAACACTGAAGCTTTCTTT CATSRDRVNTEAFF
many TRBJ2-2 . TRBV11-3 TGTGCCAGCAGCCCCCCCATGGGGGCAATGGTGGGGGAGCTGTTTTTT CASSPPMGAMVGELFF
many TRBJ2-1 . TRBV5-1 TGCGCCAGCAGGCAGCGCCGGGACTACAATGAGCAGTTCTTC CASRQRRDYNEQFF
many TRBJ2-3 . TRBV20-1 TGCAGTGCTAGAGATTCAGGGAGCCACTTCACAGATACGCAGTATTTT CSARDSGSHFTDTQYF
many TRBJ2-1 TRBD2 TRBV10-3 TGTGCCACCTCTAGCGGGAGGGAATACAATGAGCAGTTCTTC CATSSGREYNEQFF